These 9 T cell receptor beta chains were all obtained from the same sample, sequenced in a study of T-cell reconstitution after alpha-beta-depleted transplantation in children. Unique molecular identifiers were used to barcode this TCRbeta library. TCRdb reprocessed the PCR reads with MiXCR, giving one entry per CDR3 protein. The profile shows approximately 490,000 distinct CDR3 sequences, more than 9% of them singletons. Sequences were derived from PBMCs, sampled before TCRalphabeta/CD19-depleted stem cell transplant. Every receptor here comes from a child aged 2 to 10 with inherited bone marrow failure, due to receive a stem cell transplant.

This clonotype has at least ten counts. This chain uses TRBV7-2 with TRBJ2-7; 8 nucleotides align to TRBD2. Trimming took 4 bases from V and 4 from J; bases not matched to a gene: 6. This CDR3 has 14 amino acids. Per the germline V gene, CDR1 is SGHTA and CDR2 is FQGNSA. DNA for the CDR3: TGTGCCAGCAGCTCCAGGGCGGGAGGTTACGAGCAGTACTTC. This sequence encodes CASSSRAGGYEQYF.

Ten or more counts support this clonotype. The CDR3 DNA sequence: TGCGCCAGCAGCTCCCGACTAGCGGAGTCCTACGAGCAGTACTTC. Translating it yields CASSSRLAESYEQYF. The gene calls are TRBV4-3 and TRBJ2-7; 9 bases are a match to TRBD2. J gave up 1 base and V 5 bases, and 6 bases lay outside the gene matches. The CDR3 is 15 amino acids. The germline V gene has CDR1 LGHNA and CDR2 YSLEER.

This clonotype was detected ten times or more. This sequence joins TRBV27 and TRBJ2-3; D possibly corresponds to TRBD1 (6 bases). The length of the CDR3 is 16 residues. Between the trimmed V and J ends, which lost 5 bases and 3 bases, there was a span of 18 bases. Germline V CDR1 and CDR2: MNHEY, SMNVEV (reference sequence). CDR3 amino acids: CASSREPRGLTDTQYF. The CDR3 nucleotides read TGTGCCAGCAGTAGAGAGCCCAGGGGATTGACAGATACGCAGTATTTT.

This chain connects TRBV18 to TRBJ2-3; the D is unclear. Trimming took 2 bases from V and 1 from J, leaving 22 bases between them. Germline CDR1 is KGHSH and CDR2 is LQKENI. The CDR3 loop spans 19 amino acids. The CDR3 sequence is CASSPVGPSSPRGTDTQYF. The CDR3 DNA sequence: TGTGCCAGCTCACCAGTGGGCCCGTCTAGTCCGAGAGGCACAGATACGCAGTATTTT.

The chain joins TRBV10-3 to TRBJ2-5, with D maybe TRBD2 (6 bases). The germline V and J ends were trimmed by 6 bases and 5 bases, with 13 bases remaining between them. CDR1 ENHRY and CDR2 SYGVKD come from the germline V gene. The CDR3 runs to 13 residues. The CDR3 DNA sequence: TGTGCCATCAGGGAAACTAGCTTTGAGACCCAGTACTTC. This encodes CAIRETSFETQYF.

This clonotype appeared many times. The chain has TRBV12-3 or TRBV12-4 and TRBJ2-4; D call uncertain. The CDR3 is 14 residues long. V dropped 7 bases and J dropped 0 bases, with 10 bases sitting between them. DNA of the CDR3: TGTGCCAGCATGCCGGACCTAGCCAAAAACATTCAGTACTTC. Translated, it gives CASMPDLAKNIQYF.

This clonotype was recorded at least ten times. The genes are TRBV20-1 and TRBJ1-5; D is possibly TRBD1 (6 bases). V shed 5 bases and J shed 5 bases, with 13 bases lying between them. CDR3 length equals 13 residues. The germline gives CDR1 DFQATT, CDR2 SNEGSKA (reference sequence). Here the CDR3 reads CSALDNRDQPQHF. CDR3 DNA: TGCAGTGCTCTGGACAACAGGGATCAGCCCCAGCATTTT.

Worth noting for this clonotype: A read error may account for a junction end that differs from germline. This chain joins TRBV7-2 and TRBJ2-7; 8 bases align to TRBD1. The CDR3 has 15 amino acids. Germline assignment: CDR1 SGHTA and CDR2 FQGNSA. The CDR3 region is CAISFETGATYEQYF. The CDR3 DNA reads as TGTGCCATCAGCTTTGAGACAGGGGCCACCTACGAGCAGTACTTC.

J is TRBJ2-1 and V is TRBV20-1, with 10 nucleotides matching TRBD2. The CDR3 totals 15 residues. Germline V gene sequence: CDR1 DFQATT, CDR2 SNEGSKA (reference sequence). V was pared by 3 bases and J by 5 bases, with 7 bases of the junction left unmatched. Here the CDR3 DNA reads TGCAGTGCTAGTGCAGGGACTAGCGTCGACAATGAGCAGTTCTTC. Translation: CSASAGTSVDNEQFF.